This T cell receptor (beta chain) was captured in a study of blood T cell repertoires in COVID-19 (dated by TCRdb to the early 2020s). Regarding the research as a whole: Samples from collaborators originated in the United States, Italy and Spain and spanned both the acute and convalescent phases of COVID-19. A de-identified subject ID, COVID-19 status, age in years and sex were almost always included in the sample metadata. The repertoires were made available in a free public database intended to serve as a resource for research on the immune response to SARS-CoV-2. Where available, HLA class I and class II types were taken from metadata supplied by the sample provider and were not determined by assay-based typing. Subjects who had been exposed to COVID-19, were actively infected with it, or had recovered from it provided the deeply sampled blood TCRbeta repertoires that made up the dataset. Samples came from the ongoing ImmuneRACE study (first 160 participants) plus 1,254 subjects from 6 global collaborators. The prospective study material was composed of cDNA or gDNA derived from T cells, B-cell-depleted T cells, or PBMCs.

What the study reported, not specific to this receptor: How much clinical and demographic metadata was included differed by source and by participant, and the metadata was provided uncurated.

One collaborating source in Seattle enrolled patients during active infection and followed them longitudinally through the course of disease. Collaborating institutions collected whole blood in K2EDTA tubes following their own protocols. For TCRbeta analysis, collaborator samples were shipped as frozen whole blood, as isolated PBMCs, or as DNA extracted from either sample type. Concerning this clone: Its recognized antigen is unknown. Per-base qualities were not stored, and no clone one base away is much larger.

The immunoSEQ Assay, a bias-controlled multiplex PCR, was used to amplify TCRbeta CDR3 regions from genomic DNA. Per the source publication's procedure: Within the assay, amplification of reference gene primers was used to estimate how many nucleated cells each sample contained. To quantify the absolute abundance of each unique TCRbeta CDR3 rearrangement, sequence reads were collapsed and filtered. For each sample, productive Simpson clonality was calculated by taking the square root of Simpson's diversity index across productive rearrangements. TCRdb took over this immuneACCESS table, retaining in-frame rearrangements with V and J assigned. Such tables are incomplete; in checked studies, under half of the missing clones stem from an unresolved V gene, and the remainder is unexplained. That table gives V, J and clone size, and the DNA gave D and trimming. This sample gives under 250,000 clones in total; 80% to 95% of them show up just once. The top ten clonotypes cover around 0.84% of the sample.

The sequenced material came from peripheral blood. The receptor was derived from a man in his fifties or sixties with COVID-19, enrolled during active disease.

The CDR3 reads as follows: CASSSPRYPSNQPQHF. The DNA sequence follows: TGTGCCAGCAGTTCCCCTCGGTACCCTAGCAATCAGCCCCAGCATTTT. Here the chain combines TRBV28 and TRBJ1-5; the D gene lacks a confident call. Via the germline V gene, CDR1 is MDHEN and CDR2 SYDVKM. V was cut back by 4 bases and J by 0 bases, leaving a gap of 13 bases between them. From its cysteine to its phenylalanine, the CDR3 spans 16 amino acids. CDR3 DNA is the only sequence kept; it has 48 bases, read in frame from the first base.